This passage covers 2 T cell receptor beta chains from one sample sequenced in a study of patients and donors after allogeneic stem cell transplantation (dated by TCRdb to between 2020 and 2021). Library preparation was by RT-PCR. TCRdb names NextSeq 550 as the instrument used. The public reads were reanalyzed by TCRdb: fastp trimming at Q25, MiXCR alignment, in-frame beta chains only. Each CDR3 protein appears once, grouped with its most common genes and DNA. This sample is represented by roughly 180,000 distinct CDR3 sequences; around 41% of them were singletons. Clones ranked in the top ten supply 25% to 35% of the sample. Specimen: blood, either unsorted or a sorted T cell fraction (not recorded which). These receptor sequences come from a human donor who was either an allogeneic HSCT recipient or a stem cell or donor lymphocyte infusion donor (not recorded which). It is not recorded whose cells these are; they may come from a transplant donor.

The J gene is TRBJ1-1, the V gene TRBV10-3; D uncertain. Germline loops: CDR1 ENHRY, CDR2 SYGVKD. The CDR3 consists of 16 residues. V dropped 0 bases and J dropped 3 bases, with 14 bases sitting between them. In DNA, the CDR3 is TGTGCCATCAGTGAGTCAGTTTGGGGAATCGACACTGAAGCTTTCTTT. Translation gives CAISESVWGIDTEAFF.

The rearrangement links TRBV7-3 to TRBJ1-1, with D unclear. This CDR3 is 15 amino acids long. Germline V gene data show CDR1 as SGHTA and CDR2 as FQGTGA. V gave up 0 bases and J gave up 3 bases, with 11 bases separating them. The CDR3 nucleotides read TGTGCCAGCAGCTTAACCCCCACCCAGGACACTGAAGCTTTCTTT. As protein: CASSLTPTQDTEAFF.